This entry describes one T cell receptor beta chain. TCRdb's copy holds only in-frame clones and misses some; the assay was immunoSEQ multiplex PCR. The table has 350,000 to 500,000 clones, around nine tenths seen once; the top ten hold approximately 1.5%. Clinical history reported by participants formed the basis on which cohorts were assigned. Participants classified as exposed had met a COVID-19 case within 2 weeks before study entry. The data are from a study of blood T cell repertoires in COVID-19. Overall study context: T cells, B-cell-depleted T cells, or PBMCs supplied cDNA or gDNA.

The sample was PBMCs or T cells enriched from blood (not recorded which). This receptor was taken from a woman aged 18-35 years who had been exposed to COVID-19.

The chain's CDR3 is CASSEAPGFSQPQHF. The DNA of the CDR3 is TGTGCCAGCAGTGAAGCACCCGGGTTCAGTCAGCCCCAGCATTTT. The rearrangement joins TRBV2 to TRBJ1-5; D gene ambiguous. Germline assignment: CDR1 SNHLY and CDR2 FYNNEI. V lost 0 bases, J lost 6 bases, and 12 bases lay in between. This CDR3 contains 15 residues.